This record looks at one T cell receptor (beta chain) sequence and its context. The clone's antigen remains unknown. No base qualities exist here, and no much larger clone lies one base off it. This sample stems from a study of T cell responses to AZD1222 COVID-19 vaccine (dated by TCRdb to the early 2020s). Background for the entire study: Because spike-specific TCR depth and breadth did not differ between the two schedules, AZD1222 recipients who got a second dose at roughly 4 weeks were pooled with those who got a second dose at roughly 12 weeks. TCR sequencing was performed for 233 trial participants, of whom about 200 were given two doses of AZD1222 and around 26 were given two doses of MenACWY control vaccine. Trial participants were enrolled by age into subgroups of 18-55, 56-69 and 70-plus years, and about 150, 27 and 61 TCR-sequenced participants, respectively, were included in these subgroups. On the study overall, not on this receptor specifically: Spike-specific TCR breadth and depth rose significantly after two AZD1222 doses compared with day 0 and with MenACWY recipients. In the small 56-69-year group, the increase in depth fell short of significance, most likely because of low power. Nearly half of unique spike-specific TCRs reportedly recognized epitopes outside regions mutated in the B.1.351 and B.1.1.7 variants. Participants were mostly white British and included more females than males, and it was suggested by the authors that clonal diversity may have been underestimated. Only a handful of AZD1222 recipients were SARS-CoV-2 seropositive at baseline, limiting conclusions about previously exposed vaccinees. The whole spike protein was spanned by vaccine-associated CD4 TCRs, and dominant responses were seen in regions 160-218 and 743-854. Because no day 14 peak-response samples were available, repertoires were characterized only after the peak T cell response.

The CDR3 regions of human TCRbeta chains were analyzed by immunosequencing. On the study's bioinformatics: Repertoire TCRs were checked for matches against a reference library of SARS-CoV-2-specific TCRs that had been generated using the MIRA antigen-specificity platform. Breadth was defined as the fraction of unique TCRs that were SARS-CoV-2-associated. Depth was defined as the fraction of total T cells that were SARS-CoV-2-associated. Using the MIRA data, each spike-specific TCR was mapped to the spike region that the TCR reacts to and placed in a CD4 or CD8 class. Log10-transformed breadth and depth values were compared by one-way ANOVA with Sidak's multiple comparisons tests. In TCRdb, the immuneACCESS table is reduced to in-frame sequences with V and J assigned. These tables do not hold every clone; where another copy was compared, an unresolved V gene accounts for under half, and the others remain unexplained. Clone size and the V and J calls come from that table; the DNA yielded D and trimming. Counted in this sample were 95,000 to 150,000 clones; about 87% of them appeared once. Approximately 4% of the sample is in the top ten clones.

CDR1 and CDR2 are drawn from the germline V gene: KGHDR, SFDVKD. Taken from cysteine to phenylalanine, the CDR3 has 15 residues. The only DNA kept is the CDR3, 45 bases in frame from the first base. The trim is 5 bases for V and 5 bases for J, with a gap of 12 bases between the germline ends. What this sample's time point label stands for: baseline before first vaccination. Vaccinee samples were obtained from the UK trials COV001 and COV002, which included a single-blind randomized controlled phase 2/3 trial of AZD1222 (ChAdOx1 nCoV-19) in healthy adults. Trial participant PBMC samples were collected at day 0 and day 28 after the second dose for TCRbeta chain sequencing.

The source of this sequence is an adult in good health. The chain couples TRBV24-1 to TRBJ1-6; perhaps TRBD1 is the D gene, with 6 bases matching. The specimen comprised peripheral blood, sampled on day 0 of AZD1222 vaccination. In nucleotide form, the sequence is TGTGCCACCAGTGTTTATGACAGGAATAATTCACCCCTCCACTTT. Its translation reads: CATSVYDRNNSPLHF.